The 2 T cell receptor beta chains below come from one sample, sequenced in a study of T cell responses to AZD1222 COVID-19 vaccine. Some clones are missing from TCRdb's copy, which holds only in-frame ones; the method was immunoSEQ multiplex PCR. The sample carries around 78,000 clones, 88% recorded once. Sequenced material: peripheral blood, taken on day 0 of MenACWY control vaccination. The receptors stem from an adult in good health.

The CDR3 DNA follows: TGTGCCAGCAGCTTATACCCTATAGATACGCAGTATTTT. Translated: CASSLYPIDTQYF. The rearrangement links TRBV11-2 to TRBJ2-3, with no clear D. CDR3 length equals 13 residues. Trimming cost V 2 bases and J 5 bases, with 8 bases left between them. The germline V gene has CDR1 SGHAT and CDR2 FQNNGV.

This chain links TRBV6-2 or TRBV6-3 with TRBJ1-6, with 8 bases that match TRBD1. V lost 2 bases, J lost 3 bases, and 15 bases stayed unmatched. There are 20 residues in the CDR3. From germline, CDR1 is MNHEY and CDR2 SVGEGT. The CDR3 nucleotides are TGTGCCAGCAGTTACCCACCGGGGACAGGTGAAAATCTCTATAATTCACCCCTCCACTTT. It is translated as CASSYPPGTGENLYNSPLHF.